A single sample is the source of the 17 T cell receptor beta chains below, sequenced in a study of shared clonotypes between healthy human individuals. CD45RO-negative, CCR7-positively selected cells formed the naive CD8 fraction, excluding terminally differentiated effector memory CD45RA+ cells. TCRdb's table, derived via immunoSEQ multiplex PCR, lists solely in-frame clones and lacks some. The sample has 1.5 million to 2.5 million clones, around 96% seen once. Source material: naive CD8+ T cells sorted from blood. The receptors were gathered from a man between 18 and 35 years old in good health.

Notes on this clone: Other DNA sequences from this sample encode an identical CDR3 as well. This rearrangement joins TRBV27 to TRBJ1-5; D not certain. The CDR3 loop spans 13 amino acids. The V gene lost 2 bases and the J gene lost 6 bases, with 8 bases spanning the gap. Germline loops: CDR1 MNHEY, CDR2 SMNVEV (reference sequence). This CDR3 is CASSLVSSQPQHF. CDR3 nucleotides: TGTGCCAGCAGTTTAGTGTCGAGTCAGCCCCAGCATTTT.

CDR3 loop: CSACPGLEGTEAFF. The CDR3 nucleotides read TGCAGCGCCTGCCCCGGGTTGGAGGGCACTGAAGCTTTCTTT. This chain uses TRBV29-1 with TRBJ1-1; D ambiguous. The CDR3 is made up of 14 amino acids. The V gene lost 7 bases and the J gene lost 4 bases, with 19 bases spanning the gap. Germline CDR1 and CDR2: SQVTM and ANQGSEA.

The genes are TRBV4-1 and TRBJ2-6; 12 nucleotides align to TRBD1. The CDR3 consists of 19 residues. J gave up 2 bases and V 5 bases, and 10 bases lay outside the gene matches. In germline, CDR1 is MGHRA, CDR2 YSYEKL. Here the CDR3 reads CASSTQPGTGGAGANVLTF. CDR3 DNA sequence: TGCGCCAGCAGCACTCAACCCGGGACAGGGGGCGCTGGGGCCAACGTCCTGACTTTC.

This sequence joins TRBV27 and TRBJ2-1; 7 nucleotides agree with TRBD1. Per the germline V gene, CDR1 is MNHEY and CDR2 is SMNVEV (reference sequence). This CDR3 comprises 17 residues. V dropped 2 bases and J dropped 5; count of bases not matched to a gene: 12. In nucleotides, the CDR3 is TGTGCCAGCAGTTTACACCCGGACAGGCCCGGTGACAATGAGCAGTTCTTC. This gives the protein CASSLHPDRPGDNEQFF.

The CDR3 bases are TGTGCCAGCAGCCCCCGGAAGACAATGGATGAGCAGTTCTTC. Translation gives CASSPRKTMDEQFF. The chain couples TRBV9 to TRBJ2-1; D ambiguous. Per the germline V gene, CDR1 is SGDLS and CDR2 is YYNGEE. The CDR3 has 14 amino acids. V lost 4 bases to trimming and J lost 8 bases, with 16 bases between them. Using reference TRBV9 and TRBJ2-1 for the parts outside the CDR3, the full variable domain is DSGVTQTPKHLITATGQRVTLRCSPRSGDLSVYWYQQSLDQGLQFLIQYYNGEERAKGNILERFSAQQFPDLHSELNLSSLELGDSALYFCASSPRKTMDEQFFGPGTRLTVL.

The CDR3 nucleotides read TGTGCCAGCAGCTTGGTTATTACTGACAGGGATCTCCACAATGAGCAGTTCTTC. Protein product: CASSLVITDRDLHNEQFF. This chain connects TRBV5-8 to TRBJ2-1; TRBD1 matches at 7 bases. This CDR3 region has 18 residues. Per germline, CDR1 SGHTS and CDR2 YDEGEE. V was pared by 0 bases and J by 5 bases, with 14 bases of the junction left unmatched.

Note on this clone: Distinct nucleotide sequences in the sample also encode this CDR3. The chain recombines TRBV28 with TRBJ1-1; the D is unclear. V was cut by 3 bases and J by 0 bases, with 5 bases left in between. CDR3 length equals 13 residues. Germline CDR1 reads MDHEN; CDR2 reads SYDVKM. This CDR3 reads CASSFPLNTEAFF. CDR3 DNA: TGTGCCAGCAGTTTTCCCCTGAACACTGAAGCTTTCTTT.

V is TRBV7-9 and J is TRBJ1-5, with D perhaps TRBD1 (6 bases). CDR1 and CDR2 from the germline V gene are SEHNR and FQNEAQ (reference sequence). The CDR3 loop spans 13 amino acids. The V and J ends lost 5 bases and 6 bases respectively, with 11 bases between them. DNA of the CDR3: TGTGCCAGCAGCCTAGGGGGGGCTCAGCCCCAGCATTTT. It encodes CASSLGGAQPQHF. Using reference TRBV7-9 and TRBJ1-5 for the parts outside the CDR3, the full variable domain is DTGVSQNPRHKITKRGQNVTFRCDPISEHNRLYWYRQTLGQGPEFLTYFQNEAQLEKSRLLSDRFSAERPKGSFSTLEIQRTEQGDSAMYLCASSLGGAQPQHFGDGTRLSIL.

The chain has TRBV27 and TRBJ2-1; 13 bases are a match to TRBD2. V shed 4 bases and J 7 bases; nucleotides not matched to a gene: 4. This CDR3 is built from 15 residues. CDR1 and CDR2 (germline): MNHEY, SMNVEV (reference sequence). The CDR3 DNA is TGTGCCAGCAGTTCCGGGACTAGCGGGAAAAATGAGCAGTTCTTC. This encodes CASSSGTSGKNEQFF.

J is TRBJ2-5 and V is TRBV9; D unclear. Trimming stripped 3 bases from V and 2 bases from J, with 11 bases between. CDR1 and CDR2 from the germline V gene are SGDLS and YYNGEE. The CDR3 covers 14 residues. The CDR3: CASSALSQQETQYF. Here the CDR3 DNA reads TGTGCCAGCAGCGCGCTAAGCCAGCAAGAGACCCAGTACTTC.

The gene calls are TRBV5-4 and TRBJ2-7; 11 bases are a match to TRBD2. CDR3 size: 14 residues. Germline lookup yields CDR1 SGHNT and CDR2 YYREEE (reference sequence). Trimming cost V 4 bases and J 2 bases; bases outside gene matches: 2. For the CDR3, the DNA is TGTGCCAGCAGCGTTAGCGGGGGGGCCTACGAGCAGTACTTC. It specifies CASSVSGGAYEQYF.

The chain combines TRBV7-9 with TRBJ1-1; tentative D call: TRBD1 (5 bases). The CDR3 covers 14 residues. Germline CDR1 and CDR2: SEHNR and FQNEAQ (reference sequence). Trimming shortened V by 5 bases and J by 5 bases, and 15 bases separated the two germline ends. The CDR3 sequence: CASSALLEGTEAFF. CDR3 nucleotide sequence: TGTGCCAGCAGCGCGCTCCTGGAGGGGACTGAAGCTTTCTTT.

This clone has only one observation. The chain is built from TRBV4-1 and TRBJ2-4; 8 positions agree with TRBD2. CDR3 size: 17 residues. The trim removed 0 bases at V and 8 bases at J, leaving 12 bases unmatched. In germline, CDR1 is MGHRA, CDR2 YSYEKL. The DNA of the CDR3 is TGCGCCAGCAGCCAAGATTTACTAGCGGAAGGAGAATACATTCAGTACTTC. Its translation: CASSQDLLAEGEYIQYF.

Comments on this clone: The junction does not match germline at one end; this may be a read error. CDR3 nucleotide sequence: TGTACCATCAGCCCAGGGACAGAAGAGACCCAGTACTTC. Its protein is CTISPGTEETQYF. J is TRBJ2-5 and V is TRBV10-3, with 7 bases matching TRBD1. Germline values: CDR1 ENHRY, CDR2 SYGVKD. CDR3 length equals 13 residues.

The chain has TRBV5-6 and TRBJ2-7; 8 bases agree with TRBD1. CDR3 length: 16 residues. Trimming cost V 2 bases and J 6 bases; bases outside gene matches: 13. CDR1 and CDR2 (germline): SGHDT, YYEEEE. The CDR3 loop reads CASSLALDRELPEQYF. The CDR3 coding sequence is TGTGCCAGCAGCTTAGCATTGGACAGGGAATTGCCCGAGCAGTACTTC.

The rearrangement joins TRBV4-2 to TRBJ2-1; TRBD2 matches at 9 bases. CDR1 is LGHNA, CDR2 YNFKEQ, per germline. CDR3 length: 17 amino acids. J was trimmed by 8 bases and V by 0 bases; bases with no gene match: 11. The CDR3 sequence: CASSQDQGGRGSDEQFF. CDR3 nucleotide sequence: TGTGCCAGCAGCCAAGATCAGGGCGGGAGGGGATCGGATGAGCAGTTCTTC.

The chain carries TRBV28 and TRBJ1-3, with no clear D. CDR3 length: 17 residues. Deletions cut 3 bases from V and 0 bases from J, with 15 bases between. The germline CDR1 and CDR2 sequences are MDHEN and SYDVKM. For the CDR3, the DNA is TGTGCCAGCAGTTTCCTACTAGAGGGTTACTCTGGAAACACCATATATTTT. Its protein is CASSFLLEGYSGNTIYF.